The clone carrying this TCR beta chain was seen more than once but under ten times. Its antigen is still unknown. This record belongs to a study of CD8+ T cells in alopecia areata. As for the study in general: Tofacitinib was taken orally by treated patients, and the dose was 5 to 10 mg twice daily. Tofacitinib therapy lasting 6 to 18 months was followed by 6 months off drug. Study-wide results and caveats: Patients displayed less clarity in TCR sharing than mice, a finding possibly related to HLA.

Peripheral blood samples and lesional scalp punch biopsies were obtained from alopecia areata patients. The sequencing template was cDNA reverse transcribed from extracted RNA. Data came from immunoSEQ multiplex PCR; TCRdb stores just in-frame clones and leaves some out. The table includes 110,000 to 150,000 clones, roughly 46% detected once. The sequence derives from a human donor with alopecia areata. Here the sequenced sample was CD4+ T cells sorted from blood, taken at week 0.

Here the CDR3 reads CASSQRWSITGELFF. The CDR3, as DNA: TGTGCCAGCAGCCAACGGTGGTCGATCACCGGGGAGCTGTTTTTT. The chain uses TRBV14 and TRBJ2-2, with D unclear. The germline V gene has CDR1 SGHDN and CDR2 FVKESK. Trimming took off 2 bases at V and 4 bases at J, with 11 bases between the two ends. The CDR3 loop spans 15 amino acids. Full variable domain (remainder filled in from reference TRBV14 and TRBJ2-2): EAGVTQFPSHSVIEKGQTVTLRCDPISGHDNLYWYRRVMGKEIKFLLHFVKESKQDESGMPNNRFLAERTGGTYSTLKVQPAELEDSGVYFCASSQRWSITGELFFGEGSRLTVL.